These 27 T cell receptor beta chains share one sample of origin, sequenced in a study of T-cell reconstitution after alpha-beta-depleted transplantation in children. Unique molecular identifiers were incorporated into the prepared TCRbeta library. TCRdb reprocessed the PCR reads with MiXCR, giving one entry per CDR3 protein. This table holds fewer than 700,000 distinct CDR3 sequences, 10% to 15% found once. The sequences come from PBMCs, mostly from graft donor cells, collected 360 days after TCRalphabeta/CD19-depleted stem cell transplant. The receptors were gathered from a male patient younger than 18 who had a stem cell transplant for acute myeloid leukemia, so the T cells may come from the graft donor.

This clonotype was found many times. The CDR3: CASSLVWNTEAFF. CDR3 coding DNA: TGTGCCAGCAGTTTAGTGTGGAACACTGAAGCTTTCTTT. The chain links TRBV12-3 or TRBV12-4 to TRBJ1-1; D is unclear. V gave up 1 base and J gave up 1 base, with 4 bases separating them. The CDR3 is 13 residues long.

The J gene is TRBJ2-1, the V gene TRBV7-2, with TRBD2 as a possible D gene (6 bases). This CDR3 is built from 16 residues. Germline assignment: CDR1 SGHTA and CDR2 FQGNSA. V was pared by 0 bases and J by 0 bases, with 9 bases between. The CDR3 DNA reads as TGTGCCAGCAGCTTAGCGGCGGGACGCTCCTACAATGAGCAGTTCTTC. This sequence encodes CASSLAAGRSYNEQFF.

This chain links TRBV20-1 with TRBJ2-1, with 10 nucleotides matching TRBD2. Trimming removed 5 bases from V and 6 bases from J; junction bases left unmatched: 13. The CDR3 contains 16 residues. Germline-derived CDR1 and CDR2 are DFQATT and SNEGSKA (reference sequence). The CDR3 sequence: CSALSSGSGVLNEQFF. As DNA, the CDR3 is TGCAGTGCTCTATCTAGCGGGAGCGGGGTGCTCAATGAGCAGTTCTTC.

The table lists this clonotype with a few counts. CDR3 DNA: TGTGCCAGCAGGAAGGTCGGTTCCGGCAATGGCTACACCTTC. It yields the protein CASRKVGSGNGYTF. J is TRBJ1-2 and V is TRBV28; D ambiguous. Per the germline V gene, CDR1 is MDHEN and CDR2 is SYDVKM. The CDR3 runs 14 residues. Trimming removed 6 bases at V and 6 bases at J, with 17 bases between.

This clonotype appeared many times. The J gene is TRBJ2-1, the V gene TRBV20-1; D may be TRBD2 (5 bases). Per the germline V gene, CDR1 is DFQATT and CDR2 is SNEGSKA (reference sequence). V was pared by 8 bases and J by 6 bases, with 11 bases between. The CDR3 extends over 11 amino acids. The CDR3 reads CSSDSSNEQFF. CDR3 DNA sequence: TGCAGTTCGGACTCTTCCAATGAGCAGTTCTTC.

The rearrangement joins TRBV6-5 to TRBJ2-7, with 8 positions matching TRBD2. Germline V CDR1 and CDR2: MNHEY, SVGAGI. This CDR3 spans 14 amino acids. The V segment lost 3 bases and the J segment 7 bases; nucleotides outside the gene matches: 8. CDR3 bases: TGTGCCAGCAGTTATCTCGCGGGAGGAGAAGAGCAGTACTTC. Amino acids: CASSYLAGGEEQYF.

The V and J genes are TRBV21-1 and TRBJ1-1; the D call of TRBD1 is as the table states it, not checked on the DNA. TRBV21-1 constitutes a pseudogene. The CDR3 has 15 amino acids. The CDR3 here is CASSKERGRDTEAFF. CDR3 DNA sequence: TGTGCCAGCAGCAAAGAACGGGGAAGGGACACTGAAGCTTTCTTT.

This clonotype was picked up a small number of times. The chain employs TRBV9 and TRBJ2-1; 7 positions match TRBD1. V lost 3 bases, J lost 0 bases, and 9 bases stayed unmatched. Germline CDR1 SGDLS, CDR2 YYNGEE. This CDR3 region has 17 residues. The CDR3 DNA reads TGTGCCAGCAGCGCCCGGGACAGTTGGAGCTCCTACAATGAGCAGTTCTTC. Amino acids: CASSARDSWSSYNEQFF.

This clonotype was seen a handful of times. The chain combines TRBV27 with TRBJ1-1; D is unclear. V lost 3 bases and J lost 4, with 24 bases in between. The CDR3 has 18 residues. Germline values: CDR1 MNHEY, CDR2 SMNVEV (reference sequence). The CDR3 loop reads CASSFLFGPVGLGTEAFF. Written as DNA, the CDR3 is TGTGCCAGCAGTTTTTTATTTGGGCCCGTGGGGTTGGGCACTGAAGCTTTCTTT.

This clonotype was detected a few times. The J gene is TRBJ2-1, the V gene TRBV15; tentative D call: TRBD1 (6 bases). Germline V CDR1 and CDR2: LNHNV, YYDKDF (reference sequence). The CDR3 is 13 residues long. V dropped 3 bases and J dropped 9 bases, with 12 bases sitting between them. Here the CDR3 reads CATSRGPGVEQFF. DNA for the CDR3: TGTGCCACCAGCAGGGGGCCAGGGGTTGAGCAGTTCTTC.

The chain is built from TRBV7-2 and TRBJ2-7; D remains unclear. This CDR3 contains 16 residues. Germline V gives CDR1 SGHTA, CDR2 FQGNSA. Deletions cut 5 bases from V and 1 base from J, with 18 bases between. CDR3 DNA sequence: TGTGCCAGCAGCCCCCTTCGTTGGGCTTTTTCCTACGAGCAGTACTTC. Encoded protein: CASSPLRWAFSYEQYF.

This clonotype has a count of ten or more. The genes are TRBV10-3 and TRBJ2-2, with D maybe TRBD2 (5 bases). CDR1 ENHRY and CDR2 SYGVKD come from the germline V gene. V was pared by 0 bases and J by 4 bases, with 9 bases between. This CDR3 region has 15 residues. The CDR3 region is CAISESRTLTGELFF. CDR3 bases: TGTGCCATCAGTGAGTCGAGGACTCTCACCGGGGAGCTGTTTTTT.

This clonotype has at least ten counts. This sequence joins TRBV28 and TRBJ2-3; the D gene is possibly TRBD1 (6 bases). The CDR3 sequence is 14 residues long. The V gene's germline CDR1 is MDHEN and CDR2 SYDVKM. V was clipped by 4 bases and J by 2 bases, with 10 bases between them. CDR3 bases: TGTGCCAGCAGTTCGGACAGATCCACAGATACGCAGTATTTT. This encodes CASSSDRSTDTQYF.

This clonotype came up many times. Here the CDR3 reads CASSQRGLAGDVDEQFF. The CDR3 DNA sequence: TGCGCCAGCAGCCAACGGGGACTAGCGGGAGATGTGGATGAGCAGTTCTTC. V and J are TRBV4-3 and TRBJ2-1; 14 positions agree with TRBD2. With 2 bases clipped from V and 8 bases from J, the junction kept 8 bases outside the gene matches. This CDR3 spans 17 amino acids. The germline CDR1 and CDR2 sequences are LGHNA and YSLEER.

Ten or more counts support this clonotype. The chain recombines TRBV7-6 with TRBJ2-5; 14 bases match TRBD2. The CDR3 is made up of 17 amino acids. V shed 5 bases, J shed 5 bases, and the junction held 10 bases outside the gene matches. CDR1 and CDR2 (germline): SGHVS, FNYEAQ. The DNA of the CDR3 is TGTGCCAGCAGCCTACCGGGACTAGCGGGAGCATGGGAGACCCAGTACTTC. Protein sequence: CASSLPGLAGAWETQYF.

This clonotype appeared a few times. This rearrangement joins TRBV19 to TRBJ2-2; 11 bases match TRBD1. V shed 4 bases and J 7 bases; nucleotides not matched to a gene: 5. The CDR3 consists of 15 residues. CDR1 LNHDA and CDR2 SQIVND come from the germline V gene (reference sequence). The CDR3 bases are TGTGCCAGTAGTACGGACAGGGGGCCTTTCGGGGAGCTGTTTTTT. Encoded protein: CASSTDRGPFGELFF.

In its sample, this clonotype was seen many times. V and J are TRBV27 and TRBJ2-3; D is uncertain. The CDR3 loop spans 12 amino acids. Germline V gene lookup returns CDR1 MNHEY and CDR2 SMNVEV (reference sequence). With 9 bases removed from V and 1 base from J, the gap between germline ends came to 8 bases. The CDR3 reads CARTDRTDTQYF. DNA for the CDR3: TGTGCCAGAACGGACCGCACAGATACGCAGTATTTT.

This clonotype was counted only a few times. V and J are TRBV5-1 and TRBJ1-3; D gene uncertain. The V end was cut by 0 bases, the J end by 2 bases, with 3 bases between. Per germline, CDR1 SGHRS and CDR2 YFSETQ. This CDR3 contains 13 residues. Written as DNA, the CDR3 is TGCGCCAGCAGCTTGGACCCTGGAAACACCATATATTTT. Protein: CASSLDPGNTIYF.

This chain uses TRBV30 with TRBJ1-5; 10 positions agree with TRBD1. Germline V gene data show CDR1 as GTSNPN and CDR2 as SVGIG (reference sequence). The CDR3 has 13 residues. After removal of 8 bases from V and 1 base from J, the junction contained 2 bases not matched to a gene. For the CDR3, the DNA is TGTGCCACGGGACAGGGGAGCAATCAGCCCCAGCATTTT. Its protein product is CATGQGSNQPQHF.

Ten or more counts support this clonotype. The V call is TRBV7-2, the J call TRBJ2-2; D is uncertain. The V end lost 2 bases, the J end lost 5 bases, and 9 bases lay between the germline ends. Germline assignment: CDR1 SGHTA and CDR2 FQGNSA. CDR3 length: 14 amino acids. The DNA of the CDR3 is TGTGCCAGCAGCTTATCCCGGTATACCGGGGAGCTGTTTTTT. This gives the protein CASSLSRYTGELFF.

Ten or more counts support this clonotype. The rearrangement links TRBV7-2 to TRBJ2-3, with D perhaps matching TRBD2 (6 bases). Looked up from germline, CDR1 is SGHTA and CDR2 is FQGNSA. The CDR3 extends over 15 amino acids. Trimming left V 1 base short and J 8 bases short, with 16 bases between. The CDR3, as DNA: TGTGCCAGCAGCTTAGTTAGGCTCCGGGAGTCTACGCAGTATTTT. It encodes CASSLVRLRESTQYF.

This clonotype was observed a handful of times. Here the CDR3 DNA reads TGTGCCAGCAGCTTAGCGCAACAAATCGGGGAGCTGTTTTTT. This sequence encodes CASSLAQQIGELFF. This chain connects TRBV7-2 to TRBJ2-2; no clear D gene. This CDR3 contains 14 residues. The germline V gene encodes CDR1 SGHTA and CDR2 FQGNSA. Trimming shortened V by 0 bases and J by 7 bases, and 9 bases separated the two germline ends.

This clonotype was detected a few times. The V gene is TRBV27, the J gene TRBJ2-1; perhaps D is TRBD1 or TRBD2 (5 bases each). Germline CDR1 MNHEY, CDR2 SMNVEV (reference sequence). The CDR3 is 14 amino acids. Trimming took 6 bases from V and 2 from J, leaving 11 bases between them. This CDR3 is CASRTAATYNEQFF. The CDR3 bases are TGTGCCAGCAGGACAGCGGCTACCTACAATGAGCAGTTCTTC.

V is TRBV5-1 and J is TRBJ2-7; 7 bases match TRBD2. Trimming removed 0 bases from V and 5 bases from J; junction bases left unmatched: 8. The CDR3 contains 15 residues. The V gene's germline CDR1 is SGHRS and CDR2 YFSETQ. CDR3 nucleotides: TGCGCCAGCAGCTTGGAGCGGGGCCCAGCTAACGAGCAGTACTTC. This encodes CASSLERGPANEQYF.

This clonotype has a handful of counts. V gene TRBV11-2 combines with J gene TRBJ2-5; 13 nucleotides match TRBD2. Per germline, CDR1 SGHAT and CDR2 FQNNGV. V lost 2 bases, J lost 5 bases, and 14 bases stayed unmatched. The CDR3 runs to 19 residues. CDR3 bases: TGTGCCAGCAGCTTATTTAATACGGGACTAGCGGGAATCGGGGAGACCCAGTACTTC. Protein: CASSLFNTGLAGIGETQYF. Combining the CDR3 with reference TRBV11-2 and TRBJ2-5 gives the whole variable domain EAGVAQSPRYKIIEKRQSVAFWCNPISGHATLYWYQQILGQGPKLLIQFQNNGVVDDSQLPKDRFSAERLKGVDSTLKIQPAKLEDSAVYLCASSLFNTGLAGIGETQYFGPGTRLLVL.

This rearrangement joins TRBV20-1 to TRBJ1-6; D uncertain. Germline CDR1 is DFQATT and CDR2 is SNEGSKA (reference sequence). This CDR3 is built from 13 residues. The V and J ends lost 5 bases and 0 bases respectively, with 5 bases between them. CDR3 in DNA: TGCAGTGCTCAGGACTCCTATAATTCACCCCTCCACTTT. Residues: CSAQDSYNSPLHF.

The chain combines TRBV24-1 with TRBJ2-1; TRBD1 is a possible D gene (6 bases). The CDR3 is 13 residues long. V was cut by 10 bases and J by 6 bases, with 15 bases left in between. Germline V gene data show CDR1 as KGHDR and CDR2 as SFDVKD. The CDR3 reads CATGTPPINEQFF. The CDR3 bases are TGTGCCACAGGGACACCACCAATCAATGAGCAGTTCTTC.